This T cell receptor beta chain stems from a study of blood T cell repertoires in COVID-19. In the study overall: Researchers got acute and convalescent COVID-19 samples from the United States, Italy and Spain. PBMCs, B-cell-depleted T cells, or T cells provided the cDNA or gDNA that made up the material.

Source study methods: Amplification with reference gene primers provided the estimates of nucleated cell counts. Sequencing was performed with immunoSEQ multiplex PCR; in TCRdb, only in-frame clones are kept and a portion is missing. Clone size and the V and J calls come from that table; the DNA yielded D and trimming. Of about 70,000 clones listed, less than 90% were seen once; the top ten hold about 3.2%. The CDR3 totals 16 residues. Germline CDR1 and CDR2: SGHRS and YFSETQ. The ends were cut back, 0 bases at V and 0 bases at J, with 10 bases in the middle. This chain uses TRBV5-1 with TRBJ1-3; a possible D gene is TRBD1 (6 bases). This sequence originates from a man older than 75 with acute or convalescent COVID-19. The specimen sequenced was peripheral blood. CDR3 region: CASSLAQGFSGNTIYF. In DNA, the CDR3 is TGCGCCAGCAGCTTGGCTCAGGGGTTCTCTGGAAACACCATATATTTT.